Presented here are 5 T cell receptor beta chains from one specimen sequenced in a study of CD8 T cells in ankylosing spondylitis. TCRdb reanalysed the 5' RACE reads using MiXCR and keeps one entry per CDR3 protein. This sample has tens of thousands of distinct CDR3 sequences; under 30% occur once, and the top ten carry approximately 59%. The sample was blood, either unsorted or a sorted T cell fraction (not recorded which). The receptors originated from a male donor with ankylosing spondylitis or in good health (not recorded which).

In its sample, this clonotype was seen a few times. The chain employs TRBV28 and TRBJ2-4; no clear D. The V gene's germline CDR1 is MDHEN and CDR2 SYDVKM. This CDR3 region has 12 residues. Trimming removed 4 bases from V and 10 bases from J, with 11 bases in between. CDR3 amino acids: CASSSPNPIQYF. CDR3 bases: TGTGCCAGCAGTTCGCCCAATCCGATTCAGTACTTC.

This clonotype was seen ten or more times. The V call is TRBV7-2, the J call TRBJ2-1; 7 nucleotides align to TRBD2. V dropped 1 base and J dropped 2; count of bases not matched to a gene: 2. The CDR3 runs to 15 residues. The germline CDR1 and CDR2 sequences are SGHTA and FQGNSA. The chain's CDR3 is CASSLGGSPYNEQFF. CDR3 DNA: TGTGCCAGCAGCTTAGGCGGGAGTCCCTACAATGAGCAGTTCTTC.

A few counts support this clonotype. The genes are TRBV12-3 or TRBV12-4 and TRBJ1-5; no definite D call. This CDR3 is 13 amino acids long. V was clipped by 8 bases and J by 3 bases, with 11 bases between them. The CDR3 reads CASLRGFNQPQHF. As DNA, the CDR3 is TGTGCCAGCCTCAGAGGTTTCAATCAGCCCCAGCATTTT.

V usage is TRBV20-1 and J usage is TRBJ2-1; 10 nucleotides agree with TRBD2. The germline CDR1 and CDR2 sequences are DFQATT and SNEGSKA (reference sequence). This CDR3 has 16 residues. Trimming removed 6 bases from V and 12 bases from J; junction bases left unmatched: 20. CDR3: CSARLAGILNEFGQFF. Written as DNA, the CDR3 is TGCAGTGCGAGACTAGCGGGCATACTAAATGAGTTTGGGCAGTTCTTC.

This clonotype has just a few counts. CDR3 sequence reads: CASSSRDFPYNEQFF. The CDR3, as DNA: TGTGCCAGCAGCTCGCGGGACTTCCCCTACAATGAGCAGTTCTTC. This chain links TRBV11-1 with TRBJ2-1; D may be TRBD2 (6 bases). Germline-derived CDR1 and CDR2 are SGHAT and FQDESV (reference sequence). This CDR3 is built from 15 residues. V shed 4 bases and J shed 2 bases, with 12 bases lying between them. The full variable domain, rest sourced from reference TRBV11-1 and TRBJ2-1, is EAEVAQSPRYKITEKSQAVAFWCDPISGHATLYWYRQILGQGPELLVQFQDESVVDDSQLPKDRFSAERLKGVDSTLKIQPAELGDSAMYLCASSSRDFPYNEQFFGPGTRLTVL.